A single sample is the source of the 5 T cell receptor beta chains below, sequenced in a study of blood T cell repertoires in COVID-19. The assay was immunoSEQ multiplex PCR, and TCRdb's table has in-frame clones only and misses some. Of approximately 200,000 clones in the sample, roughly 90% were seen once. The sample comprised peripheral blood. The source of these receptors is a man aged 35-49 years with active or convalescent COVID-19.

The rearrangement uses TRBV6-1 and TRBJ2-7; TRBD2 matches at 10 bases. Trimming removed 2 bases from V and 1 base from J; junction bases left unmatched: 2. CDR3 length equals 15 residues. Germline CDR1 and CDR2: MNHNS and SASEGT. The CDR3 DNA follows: TGTGCCAGCAGTGAACTAGCGGGAGCGTCCTACGAGCAGTACTTC. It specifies CASSELAGASYEQYF.

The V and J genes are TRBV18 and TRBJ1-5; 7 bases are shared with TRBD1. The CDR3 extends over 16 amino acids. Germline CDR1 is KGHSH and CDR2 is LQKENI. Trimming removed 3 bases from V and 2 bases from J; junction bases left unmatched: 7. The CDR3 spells CASSPGATGGNQPQHF. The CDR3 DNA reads TGTGCCAGCTCACCGGGGGCTACAGGGGGCAATCAGCCCCAGCATTTT.

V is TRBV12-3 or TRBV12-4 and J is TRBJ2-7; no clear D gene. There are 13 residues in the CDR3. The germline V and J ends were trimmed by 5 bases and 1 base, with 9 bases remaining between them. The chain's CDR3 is CASSEYRSYEQYF. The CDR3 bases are TGTGCCAGCAGTGAGTACCGTTCCTACGAGCAGTACTTC.

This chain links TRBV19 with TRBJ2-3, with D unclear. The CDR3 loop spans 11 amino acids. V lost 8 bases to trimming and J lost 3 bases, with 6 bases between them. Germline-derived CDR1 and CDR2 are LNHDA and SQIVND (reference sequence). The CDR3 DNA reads TGTGCCAGTGCCGGGACAGATACGCAGTATTTT. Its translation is CASAGTDTQYF.

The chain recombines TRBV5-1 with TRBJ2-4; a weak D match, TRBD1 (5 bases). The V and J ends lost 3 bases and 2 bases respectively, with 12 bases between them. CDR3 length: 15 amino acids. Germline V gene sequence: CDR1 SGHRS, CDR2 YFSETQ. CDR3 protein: CASSWGRMPKNIQYF. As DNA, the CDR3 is TGCGCCAGCAGCTGGGGCCGGATGCCCAAAAACATTCAGTACTTC.